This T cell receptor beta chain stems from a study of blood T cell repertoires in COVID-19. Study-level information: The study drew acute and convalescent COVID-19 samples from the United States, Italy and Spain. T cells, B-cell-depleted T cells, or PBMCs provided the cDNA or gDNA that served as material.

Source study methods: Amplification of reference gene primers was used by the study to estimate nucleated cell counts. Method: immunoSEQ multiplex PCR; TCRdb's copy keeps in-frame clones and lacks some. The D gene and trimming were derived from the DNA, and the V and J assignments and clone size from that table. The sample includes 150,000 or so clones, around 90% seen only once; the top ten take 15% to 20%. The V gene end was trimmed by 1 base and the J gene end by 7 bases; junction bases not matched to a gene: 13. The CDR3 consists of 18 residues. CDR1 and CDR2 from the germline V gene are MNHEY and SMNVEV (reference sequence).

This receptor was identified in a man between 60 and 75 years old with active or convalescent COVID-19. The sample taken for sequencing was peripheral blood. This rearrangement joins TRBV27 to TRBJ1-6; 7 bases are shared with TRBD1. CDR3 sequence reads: CASSLYLRTDRSNSPLHF. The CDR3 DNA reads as TGTGCCAGCAGTTTATATCTTCGAACGGACAGGTCAAATTCACCCCTCCACTTT.